The 8 T cell receptor beta chains listed next were all sequenced from one sample in a study of CD8 T cells in Susac syndrome. Random-hexamer reverse transcription was applied to roughly 0.5 to 1 ug RNA. One entry per CDR3 protein results from TCRdb running MiXCR on the immunoSEQ multiplex PCR reads. The table has around 120,000 distinct CDR3 sequences, 90% to 95% seen once; the top ten hold about 0.096%. Sequenced material: CD4+ T cells from PBMCs. The receptors were gathered from a human donor with multiple sclerosis.

The chain employs TRBV2 and TRBJ2-2; weak D call: TRBD2 (5 bases). Germline assignment: CDR1 SNHLY and CDR2 FYNNEI. The CDR3 has 13 residues. V shed 6 bases and J shed 6 bases, with 11 bases lying between them. The CDR3 nucleotides read TGTGCCAGCAGACTAGGAGCGTCCGGGGAGCTGTTTTTT. This codes for CASRLGASGELFF.

The V gene is TRBV7-2, the J gene TRBJ1-2; D call uncertain. Germline V gene sequence: CDR1 SGHTA, CDR2 FQGNSA. The CDR3 loop spans 17 amino acids. V was pared by 1 base and J by 0 bases, with 15 bases between. Here the CDR3 reads CASSLGVSRGANYGYTF. The CDR3 coding sequence is TGTGCCAGCAGCTTAGGTGTGTCCCGGGGAGCTAACTATGGCTACACCTTC.

The chain has TRBV20-1 and TRBJ2-5, with D possibly TRBD1 on 6 matching bases. The germline V gene encodes CDR1 DFQATT and CDR2 SNEGSKA (reference sequence). The CDR3 extends over 13 amino acids. V was pared by 6 bases and J by 5 bases, with 16 bases between. CDR3 sequence: CSAYRDAGETQYF. The CDR3 nucleotides read TGCAGTGCGTACAGGGACGCCGGGGAGACCCAGTACTTC.

The DNA for the CDR3 is TGTGCCAGCAGCCGCGCAGGATGGCTGAATGAAGGAGCTTTCTTT. Translated, it gives CASSRAGWLNEGAFF. The chain employs TRBV3-1 and TRBJ1-1, with D uncertain. Trimming took off 4 bases at V and 10 bases at J, with 22 bases between the two ends. This CDR3 has 15 residues. Germline V CDR1 and CDR2: LGHDT, YNNKEL (reference sequence).

The rearrangement uses TRBV3-1 and TRBJ1-5; the D is unclear. V lost 1 base, J lost 7 bases, and 8 bases lay in between. CDR3 length: 13 amino acids. The germline V gene encodes CDR1 LGHDT and CDR2 YNNKEL (reference sequence). In DNA, the CDR3 is TGTGCCAGCAGCCAAGGGGCCCAACAGCCCCAGCATTTT. Protein product: CASSQGAQQPQHF.

The rearrangement links TRBV5-4 to TRBJ1-6; no clear D. Trimming removed 0 bases from V and 6 bases from J, with 4 bases in between. Germline CDR1 and CDR2: SGHNT and YYREEE (reference sequence). The CDR3 is 13 amino acids. The CDR3 sequence is CASSLGTNSPLHF. CDR3 DNA sequence: TGTGCCAGCAGCTTGGGTACTAATTCACCCCTCCACTTT.

The V call is TRBV19, the J call TRBJ1-2; no firm D call. CDR1 is LNHDA and CDR2 is SQIVND in the germline V gene (reference sequence). This CDR3 is built from 13 residues. With 3 bases removed from V and 4 bases from J, the gap between germline ends came to 9 bases. The chain's CDR3 is CASSIMGIYGYTF. The CDR3 nucleotides are TGTGCCAGTAGTATCATGGGAATCTATGGCTACACCTTC.

This clonotype was detected only once. This sequence joins TRBV30 and TRBJ2-5; no definite D call. V was shortened by 0 bases and J by 5 bases, with 10 bases between the two germline ends. Germline CDR1 and CDR2: GTSNPN and SVGIG (reference sequence). The CDR3 is 13 amino acids. CDR3 DNA sequence: TGTGCCTGGAGTGTACGTACAATGGAGACCCAGTACTTC. Translating it yields CAWSVRTMETQYF.